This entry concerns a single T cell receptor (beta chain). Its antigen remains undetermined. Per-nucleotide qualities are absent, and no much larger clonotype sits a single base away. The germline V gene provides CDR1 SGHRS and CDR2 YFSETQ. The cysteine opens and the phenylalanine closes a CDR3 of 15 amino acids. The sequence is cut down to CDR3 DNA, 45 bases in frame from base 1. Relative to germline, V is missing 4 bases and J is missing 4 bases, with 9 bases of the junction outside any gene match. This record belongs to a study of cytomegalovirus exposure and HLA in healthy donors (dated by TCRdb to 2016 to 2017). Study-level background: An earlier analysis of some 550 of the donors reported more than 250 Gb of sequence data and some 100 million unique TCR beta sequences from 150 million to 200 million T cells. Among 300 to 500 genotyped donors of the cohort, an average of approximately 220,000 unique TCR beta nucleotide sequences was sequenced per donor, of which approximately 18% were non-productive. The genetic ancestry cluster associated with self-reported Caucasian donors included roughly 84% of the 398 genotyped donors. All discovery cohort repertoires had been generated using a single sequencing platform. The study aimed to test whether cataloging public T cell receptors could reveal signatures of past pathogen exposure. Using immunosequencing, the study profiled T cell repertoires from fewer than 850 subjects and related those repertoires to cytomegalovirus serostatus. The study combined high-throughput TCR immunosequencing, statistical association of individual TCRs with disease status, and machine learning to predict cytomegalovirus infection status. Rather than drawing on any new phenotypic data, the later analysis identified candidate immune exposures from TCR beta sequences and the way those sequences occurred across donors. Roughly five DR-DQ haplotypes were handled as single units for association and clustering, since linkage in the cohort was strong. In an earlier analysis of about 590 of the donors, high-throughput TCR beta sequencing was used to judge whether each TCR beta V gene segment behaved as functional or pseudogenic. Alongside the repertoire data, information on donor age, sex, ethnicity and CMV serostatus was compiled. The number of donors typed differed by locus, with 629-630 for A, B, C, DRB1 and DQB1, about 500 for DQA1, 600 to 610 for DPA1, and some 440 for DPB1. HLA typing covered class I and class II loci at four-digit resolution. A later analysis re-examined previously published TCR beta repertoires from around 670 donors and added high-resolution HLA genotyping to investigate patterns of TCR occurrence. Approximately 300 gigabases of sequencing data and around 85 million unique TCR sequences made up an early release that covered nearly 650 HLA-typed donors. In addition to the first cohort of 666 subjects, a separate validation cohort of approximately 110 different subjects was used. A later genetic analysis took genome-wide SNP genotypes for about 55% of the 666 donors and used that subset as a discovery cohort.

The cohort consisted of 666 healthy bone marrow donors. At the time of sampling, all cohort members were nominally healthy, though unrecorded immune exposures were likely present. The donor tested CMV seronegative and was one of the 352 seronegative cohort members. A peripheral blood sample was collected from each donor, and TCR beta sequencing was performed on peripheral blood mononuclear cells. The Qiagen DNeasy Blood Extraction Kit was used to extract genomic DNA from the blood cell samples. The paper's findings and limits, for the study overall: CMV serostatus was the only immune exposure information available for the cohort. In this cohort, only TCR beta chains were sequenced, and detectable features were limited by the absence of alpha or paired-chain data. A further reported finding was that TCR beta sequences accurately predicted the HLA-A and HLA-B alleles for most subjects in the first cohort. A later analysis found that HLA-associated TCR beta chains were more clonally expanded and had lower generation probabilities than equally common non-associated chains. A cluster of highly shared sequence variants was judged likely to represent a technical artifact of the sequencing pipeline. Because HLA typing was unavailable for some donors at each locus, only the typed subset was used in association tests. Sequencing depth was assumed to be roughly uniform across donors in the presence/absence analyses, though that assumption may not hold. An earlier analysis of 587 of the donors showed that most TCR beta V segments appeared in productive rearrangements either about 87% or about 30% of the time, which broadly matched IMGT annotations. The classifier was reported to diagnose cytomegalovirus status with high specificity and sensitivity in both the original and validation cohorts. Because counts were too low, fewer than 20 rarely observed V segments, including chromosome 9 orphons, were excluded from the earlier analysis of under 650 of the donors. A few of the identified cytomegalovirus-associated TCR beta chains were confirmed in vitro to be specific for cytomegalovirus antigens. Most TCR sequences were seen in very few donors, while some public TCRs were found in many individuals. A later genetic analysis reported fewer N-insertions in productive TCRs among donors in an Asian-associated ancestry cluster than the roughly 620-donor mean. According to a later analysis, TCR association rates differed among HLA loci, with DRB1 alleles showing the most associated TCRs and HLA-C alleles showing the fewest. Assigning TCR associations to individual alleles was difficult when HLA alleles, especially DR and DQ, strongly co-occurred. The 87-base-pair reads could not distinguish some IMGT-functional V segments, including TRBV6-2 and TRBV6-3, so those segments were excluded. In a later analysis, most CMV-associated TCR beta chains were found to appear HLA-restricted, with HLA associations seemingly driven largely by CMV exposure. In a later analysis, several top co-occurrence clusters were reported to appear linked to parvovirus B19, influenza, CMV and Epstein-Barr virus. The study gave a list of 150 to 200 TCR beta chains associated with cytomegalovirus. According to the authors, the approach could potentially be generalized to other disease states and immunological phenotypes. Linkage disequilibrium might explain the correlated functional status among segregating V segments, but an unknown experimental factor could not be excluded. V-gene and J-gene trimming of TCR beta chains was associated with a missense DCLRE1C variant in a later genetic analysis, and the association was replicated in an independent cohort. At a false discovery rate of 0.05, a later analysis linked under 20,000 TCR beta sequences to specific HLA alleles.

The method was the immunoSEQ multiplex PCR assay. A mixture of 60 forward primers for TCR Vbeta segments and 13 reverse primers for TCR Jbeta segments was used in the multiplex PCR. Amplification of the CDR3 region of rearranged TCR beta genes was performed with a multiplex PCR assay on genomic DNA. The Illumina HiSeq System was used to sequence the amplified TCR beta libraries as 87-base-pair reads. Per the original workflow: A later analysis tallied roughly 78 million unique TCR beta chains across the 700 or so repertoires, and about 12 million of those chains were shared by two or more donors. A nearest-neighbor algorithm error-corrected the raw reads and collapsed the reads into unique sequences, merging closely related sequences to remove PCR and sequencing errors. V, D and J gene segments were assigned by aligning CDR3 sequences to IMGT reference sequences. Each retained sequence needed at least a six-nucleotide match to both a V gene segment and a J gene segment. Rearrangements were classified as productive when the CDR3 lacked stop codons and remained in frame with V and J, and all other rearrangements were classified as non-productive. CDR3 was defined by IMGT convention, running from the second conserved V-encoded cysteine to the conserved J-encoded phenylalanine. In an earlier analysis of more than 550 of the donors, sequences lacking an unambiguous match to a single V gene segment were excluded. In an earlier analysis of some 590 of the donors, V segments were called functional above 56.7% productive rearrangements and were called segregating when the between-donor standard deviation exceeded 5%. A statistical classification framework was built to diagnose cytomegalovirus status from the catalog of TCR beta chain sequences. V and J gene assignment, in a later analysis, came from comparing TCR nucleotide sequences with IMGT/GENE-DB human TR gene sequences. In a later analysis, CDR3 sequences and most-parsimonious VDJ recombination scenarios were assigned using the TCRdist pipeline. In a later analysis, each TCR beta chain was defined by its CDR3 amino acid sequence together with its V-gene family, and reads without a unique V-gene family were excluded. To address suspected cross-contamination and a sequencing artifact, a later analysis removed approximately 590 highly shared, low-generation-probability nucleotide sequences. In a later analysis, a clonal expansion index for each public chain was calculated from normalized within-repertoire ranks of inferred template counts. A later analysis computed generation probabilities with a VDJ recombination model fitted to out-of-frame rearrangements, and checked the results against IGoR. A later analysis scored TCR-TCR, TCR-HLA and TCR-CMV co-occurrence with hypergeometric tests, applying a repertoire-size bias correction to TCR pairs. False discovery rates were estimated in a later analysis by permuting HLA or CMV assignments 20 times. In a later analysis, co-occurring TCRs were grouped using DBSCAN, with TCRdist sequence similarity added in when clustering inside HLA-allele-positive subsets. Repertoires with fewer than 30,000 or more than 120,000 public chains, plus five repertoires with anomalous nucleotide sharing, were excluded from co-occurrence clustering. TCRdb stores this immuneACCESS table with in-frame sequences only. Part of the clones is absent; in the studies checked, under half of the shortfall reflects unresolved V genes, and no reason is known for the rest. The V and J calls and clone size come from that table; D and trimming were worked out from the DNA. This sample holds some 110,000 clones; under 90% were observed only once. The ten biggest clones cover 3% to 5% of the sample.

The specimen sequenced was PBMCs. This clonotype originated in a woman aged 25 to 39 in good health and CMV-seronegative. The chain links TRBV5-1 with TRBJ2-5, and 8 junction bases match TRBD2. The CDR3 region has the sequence CASSLPGTSIETQYF. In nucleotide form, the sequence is TGCGCCAGCAGCCTGCCCGGGACTAGTATAGAGACCCAGTACTTC.